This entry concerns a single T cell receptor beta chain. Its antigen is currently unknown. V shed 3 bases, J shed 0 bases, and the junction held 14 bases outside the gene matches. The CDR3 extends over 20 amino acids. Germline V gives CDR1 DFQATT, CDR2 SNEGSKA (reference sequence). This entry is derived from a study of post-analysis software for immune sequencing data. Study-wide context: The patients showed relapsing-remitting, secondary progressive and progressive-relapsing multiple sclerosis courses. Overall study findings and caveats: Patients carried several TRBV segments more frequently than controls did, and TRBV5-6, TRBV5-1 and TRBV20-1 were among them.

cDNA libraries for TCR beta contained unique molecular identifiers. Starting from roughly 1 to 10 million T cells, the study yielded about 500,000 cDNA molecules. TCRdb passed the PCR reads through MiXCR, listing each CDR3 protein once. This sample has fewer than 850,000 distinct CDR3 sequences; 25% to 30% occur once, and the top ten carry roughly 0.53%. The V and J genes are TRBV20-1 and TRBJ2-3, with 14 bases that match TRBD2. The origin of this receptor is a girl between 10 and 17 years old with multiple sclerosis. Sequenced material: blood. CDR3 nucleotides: TGCAGTGCTAGGAAACCAGGGACTAGCGGGGGCAACCCTAGCACAGATACGCAGTATTTT. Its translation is CSARKPGTSGGNPSTDTQYF.